One sample yielded the 5 T cell receptor beta chains listed below, sequenced in a study of blood T cell repertoires in COVID-19. Using immunoSEQ multiplex PCR, the repertoire was profiled, and TCRdb retains in-frame clones only, with some absent. Of around 160,000 clones listed, approximately 80% were seen once; the top ten hold roughly 2.9%. Sequenced material: peripheral blood. The receptors here all came from a middle-aged woman with active or convalescent COVID-19.

The V and J genes are TRBV5-1 and TRBJ1-1; TRBD1 is a possible D gene (6 bases). Per germline, CDR1 SGHRS and CDR2 YFSETQ. The V end lost 4 bases, the J end lost 8 bases, and 21 bases lay between the germline ends. CDR3 length: 15 amino acids. The CDR3: CASSPFAGAGAEAFF. CDR3 sequence (DNA): TGCGCCAGCAGCCCCTTTGCGGGGGCAGGAGCGGAAGCTTTCTTT.

In this sample, this clone turned up a few times. V gene TRBV6-2 or TRBV6-3 combines with J gene TRBJ2-1, with 11 bases matching TRBD2. The V segment lost 5 bases and the J segment 0 bases; nucleotides outside the gene matches: 12. Germline V gives CDR1 MNHEY, CDR2 SVGEGT. The CDR3 consists of 19 residues. The chain's CDR3 is CASSALAGGAWGSYNEQFF. The CDR3 coding sequence is TGTGCCAGCAGTGCTCTAGCGGGGGGAGCCTGGGGCTCCTACAATGAGCAGTTCTTC.

The chain uses TRBV27 and TRBJ1-6, with 7 bases lining up with TRBD1. There are 17 residues in the CDR3. V lost 6 bases and J lost 2; bases outside the gene matches: 10. Germline CDR1 reads MNHEY; CDR2 reads SMNVEV (reference sequence). The CDR3 is CASRTDRSNTYNSPLHF. CDR3 coding DNA: TGTGCCAGCAGAACGGACAGGTCGAACACCTATAATTCACCCCTCCACTTT.

This rearrangement joins TRBV6-6 to TRBJ2-1; 16 bases fit TRBD2. This CDR3 has 20 amino acids. Germline values: CDR1 MNHNY, CDR2 SVGAGI (reference sequence). J was trimmed by 4 bases and V by 6 bases; bases with no gene match: 15. CDR3 bases: TGTGCCAGCAGCCGCGAGACCGGGACTAGCGGGAGGGCCGCATACAATGAGCAGTTCTTC. Amino acid sequence: CASSRETGTSGRAAYNEQFF.

The V gene is TRBV7-9, the J gene TRBJ2-7; D is perhaps TRBD1 (5 bases). The V end lost 3 bases, the J end lost 0 bases, and 12 bases lay between the germline ends. This CDR3 has 15 residues. Germline lookup yields CDR1 SEHNR and CDR2 FQNEAQ (reference sequence). The CDR3 sequence is CASSFDRGSSYEQYF. DNA of the CDR3: TGTGCCAGCAGCTTCGACAGAGGTAGCTCCTACGAGCAGTACTTC.